The rows below give T cell receptor beta chains drawn from one sample of a study of control samples from healthy donors and cancer patients. Some clones are missing from TCRdb's copy, which holds only in-frame ones; the method was immunoSEQ multiplex PCR. This sample has about 110,000 clones; approximately 84% occur once, and the top ten carry approximately 6.7%. Sequencing used blood. These receptors were taken from a young man in good health. Each CDR3 is given with its conserved first and last residue. D genes are given only for firm matches.

D,V,J,CDR3
NA,TRBV6-6,TRBJ1-6,CASSQEGDSPYNSPLHF
NA,TRBV7-2,TRBJ1-2,CASSPVIDRPWGYTF
NA,TRBV28,TRBJ1-5,CASSSVDQPQHF
NA,TRBV7-9,TRBJ2-3,CASSLGGLTDTQYF
NA,TRBV7-8,TRBJ1-5,CASSKRGSVSNQPQHF
NA,TRBV28,TRBJ2-3,CASRGGYLRATDTQYF
TRBD1,TRBV4-2,TRBJ2-7,CASSLGQGYEQYF
NA,TRBV19,TRBJ1-2,CASRRVRDTLDGYTF
NA,TRBV27,TRBJ2-1,CASSLGSPYNEQFF
NA,TRBV24-1,TRBJ1-5,CATSDSRRGSGNQPQHF
NA,TRBV3-1/TRBV3-2,TRBJ1-6,CASSRGPATPLHF
TRBD1,TRBV4-3,TRBJ1-5,CASSQEAGGNQPQHF
TRBD1,TRBV5-8,TRBJ1-1,CASRRGTGGKNTEAFF
TRBD1,TRBV4-2,TRBJ2-1,CASSQDGTENNEQFF
TRBD2,TRBV6-2/TRBV6-3,TRBJ2-5,CASSRRGGLGETQYF
TRBD1,TRBV5-4,TRBJ1-1,CASSPDSGGTEAFF
NA,TRBV6-6,TRBJ2-1,CASSYSSPLDEQFF
NA,TRBV7-9,TRBJ1-1,CASSPRVAATEAFF
NA,TRBV6-1,TRBJ1-2,CASSEANILGGYTF
NA,TRBV20-1,TRBJ1-2,CSALTLSGYTF
NA,TRBV6-5,TRBJ1-1,CASSPQGHTAFF
NA,TRBV19,TRBJ2-7,CASSTRASSYEQYF
TRBD1,TRBV7-2,TRBJ2-7,CASSSTGYEQYF
NA,TRBV14,TRBJ1-4,CASMVQSTNEKLFF
NA,TRBV25-1,TRBJ2-7,CASSRDLGEQYF
NA,TRBV7-8,TRBJ1-6,CASSFDRVNSPLHF
NA,TRBV4-1,TRBJ2-7,CASSQGRGETYEQYF
TRBD1,TRBV25-1,TRBJ1-2,CASSETGEFYGYTF
NA,TRBV4-3,TRBJ2-2,CASSQAYVATGELFF
NA,TRBV30,TRBJ1-2,CAWSVGPPRGYTF
NA,TRBV9,TRBJ2-1,CASSPQTSIYNEQFF
NA,TRBV4-3,TRBJ2-3,CASSQDVGLISDTQYF
TRBD1,TRBV5-5,TRBJ1-2,CASSRQGVDGYTF
TRBD1,TRBV30,TRBJ1-1,CASRTGGGTEAFF
NA,TRBV7-9,TRBJ2-1,CASSRLGAGYNEQFF
NA,TRBV10-1,TRBJ1-1,CASSDGGWGNTEAFF
NA,TRBV7-2,TRBJ1-5,CASSVEGGKPQHF
TRBD1,TRBV15,TRBJ1-2,CATSRDRGLSYGYTF
NA,TRBV6-6,TRBJ2-2,CASSPPPGPNTGELFF
NA,TRBV5-1,TRBJ1-5,CASSVQGNQPQHF
NA,TRBV6-1,TRBJ1-6,CASSEVGDSYNSPLHF
NA,TRBV19,TRBJ2-6,CASSSGRGVSGANVLTF
NA,TRBV18,TRBJ2-5,CASSPLGLETQYF
NA,TRBV3-1/TRBV3-2,TRBJ1-3,CASSQGANGNTIYF
NA,TRBV15,TRBJ1-2,CATSRDPGWNNYGYTF
NA,TRBV15,TRBJ1-2,CATSRDRRGSNYGYTF
TRBD1,TRBV18,TRBJ2-5,CASSPRSYGQGGETQYF
TRBD2,TRBV5-1,TRBJ2-5,CASSRLAGKETQYF
NA,TRBV2,TRBJ2-1,CASSEYGGLSYNEQFF
NA,TRBV6-6,TRBJ1-5,CASGVGGQPQHF